This T cell receptor (beta chain) was documented in a study of CXCR3-negative and CXCR3-positive naive CD8 T cells. UMI-labeled 5' RACE TRB cDNA libraries were prepared from the cells. For each CDR3 protein, TCRdb gives one entry from its re-call of the 5' RACE reads, without DNA. The sample table includes approximately 100,000 distinct CDR3 sequences. General study results and limits: Greater hydrophobicity was found in TRB CDR3s of CXCR3-positive naive cells than of CXCR3-negative naive cells. High diversity, comparable across both naive subsets, contrasted with much lower diversity in memory CD8+ cells.

CDR3 length: 15 residues. Germline assignment: CDR1 LNHNV and CDR2 YYDKDF (reference sequence). As to this clonotype: Its target is unknown.

The TCR originated in a human donor in good health. Some clones in this sample may be carry-over from other donors' samples. Specimen: naive CXCR3+ CD8+ T cells from blood. Documented subset: CD45RO-CCR7+CD27+CD95- naive CD8+ T cells expressing CXCR3 (TNR3+). The V gene is TRBV15, the J gene TRBJ2-7; the TCRdb call, TRBD1, lacks DNA for checking. The CDR3 here is CATSSERGVGYEQYF.